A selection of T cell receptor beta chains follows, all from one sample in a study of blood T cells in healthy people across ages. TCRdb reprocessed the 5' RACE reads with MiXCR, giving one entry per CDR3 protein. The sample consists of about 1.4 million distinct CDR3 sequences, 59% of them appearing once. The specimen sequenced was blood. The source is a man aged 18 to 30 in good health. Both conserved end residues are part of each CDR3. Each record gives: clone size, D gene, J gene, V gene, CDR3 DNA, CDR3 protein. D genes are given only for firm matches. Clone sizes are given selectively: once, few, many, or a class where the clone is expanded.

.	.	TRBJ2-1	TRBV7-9	TGTGCCAGCAGCACCTCTATGTACAATGAGCAGTTCTTC	CASSTSMYNEQFF
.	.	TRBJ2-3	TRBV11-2	TGTGCCAGCAGGTTAATAGATTCGTGGGATACGCAGTATTTT	CASRLIDSWDTQYF
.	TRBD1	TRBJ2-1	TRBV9	TGTGCCAGCAGCGTAGAGACAGGGGGAGGTGAGCAGTTCTTC	CASSVETGGGEQFF
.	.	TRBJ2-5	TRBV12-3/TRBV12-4	TGTGCCAGCAGTTCGGGGATTACAGGGAAAGAGACCCAGTACTTC	CASSSGITGKETQYF
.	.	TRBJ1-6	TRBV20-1	TGCAGTGCTAGAGATGTAGGTTCCGGGGGGTATAATTCACCCCTCCACTTT	CSARDVGSGGYNSPLHF
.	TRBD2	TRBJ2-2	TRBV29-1	TGCAGCGTTGATGAACTAGCGACCGGGGAGCTGTTTTTT	CSVDELATGELFF
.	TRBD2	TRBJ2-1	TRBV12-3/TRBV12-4	TGTGCCAGCAGTGGCGACAGTAGCGGGAGATTTTGGAATGAGCAGTTCTTC	CASSGDSSGRFWNEQFF
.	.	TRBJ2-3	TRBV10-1	TGCGCCAGCAGTGAAAGGCCCAAAGATACGCAGTATTTT	CASSERPKDTQYF
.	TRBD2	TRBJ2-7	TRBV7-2	TGTGCCAGCAGCCCCCAGGCGGCTAGCGGGGTATACGAGCAGTACTTC	CASSPQAASGVYEQYF
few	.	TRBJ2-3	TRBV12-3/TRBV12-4	TGTGCCAGCAGCACGGACTGGACAGATACGCAGTATTTT	CASSTDWTDTQYF
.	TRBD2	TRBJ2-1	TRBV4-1	TGCGCCAGCAGCCCCCTCGGACTAGTAATTAGTGAGCAGTTCTTC	CASSPLGLVISEQFF
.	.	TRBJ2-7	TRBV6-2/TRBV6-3	TGTGCCAGCAGTGGACCATTCCACGAGCAGTACTTC	CASSGPFHEQYF
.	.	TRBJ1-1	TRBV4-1	TGCGCCAGCAGCCAAGTGTACGGGGCGAACACTGAAGCTTTCTTT	CASSQVYGANTEAFF
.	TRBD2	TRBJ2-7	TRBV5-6	TGTGCCAGCAGCGTCCCGGGACTAGCGGGTGGTTGGCAGTACTTC	CASSVPGLAGGWQYF
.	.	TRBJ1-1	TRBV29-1	TGCAGCGTTTCCCAGGGGTACACTGAGGCTTTCTTT	CSVSQGYTEAFF
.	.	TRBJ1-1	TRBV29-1	TGCAGCGTTGTGGGCAGGCAACACACTGAAGCTTTCTTT	CSVVGRQHTEAFF
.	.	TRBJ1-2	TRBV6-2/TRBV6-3	TGTGCCAGCAGGCCCAGCGGGGGCTATGGCTACACCTTC	CASRPSGGYGYTF
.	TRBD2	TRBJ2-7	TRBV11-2	TGTGCCAGCAGCGTACAACTAGCGGACAATGAGCAGTACTTC	CASSVQLADNEQYF
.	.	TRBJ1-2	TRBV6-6	TGTGCCAGCAGTTACGATGAACTACCCGACAACTATGGCTACACCTTC	CASSYDELPDNYGYTF
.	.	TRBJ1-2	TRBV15	TGTGCCACCAGCTCGCAACCAGGGACAACTAACTATGGCTACACCTTC	CATSSQPGTTNYGYTF
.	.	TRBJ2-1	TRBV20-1	TGCAGTGCCATCCCACTAGTTGTCTACAATGAGCAGTTCTTC	CSAIPLVVYNEQFF
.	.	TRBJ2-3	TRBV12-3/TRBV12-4	TGTGCCAGCAGTCTACCTTGGGGAGTGGGAGATACGCAGTATTTT	CASSLPWGVGDTQYF
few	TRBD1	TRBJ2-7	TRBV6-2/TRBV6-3	TGTGCCAGCAGTTACTCGAGGGACAGGGGGCGACCCTACGAGCAGTACTTC	CASSYSRDRGRPYEQYF
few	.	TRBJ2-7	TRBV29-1	TGCAGCGTTGCGGGTGGGGGGAACTACGAGCAGTACTTC	CSVAGGGNYEQYF
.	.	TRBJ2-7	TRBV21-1	TGTGCCTGCAGCAAAGTCTCACGGACTAGCGGGAGACGATACTACGAGCAGTACTTC	CACSKVSRTSGRRYYEQYF
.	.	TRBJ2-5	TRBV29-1	TGCAGCGGGGTCGTCCAAGAGACCCAGTACTTC	CSGVVQETQYF
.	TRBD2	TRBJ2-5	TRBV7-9	TGTGCCAGCAGCTCCAGGACTAGCGGGCAAGAGACCCAGTACTTC	CASSSRTSGQETQYF
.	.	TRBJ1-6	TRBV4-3	TGCGCCAGCAGCCAAGAGGTCCAGGGAGGGTCACCCCTCCACTTT	CASSQEVQGGSPLHF
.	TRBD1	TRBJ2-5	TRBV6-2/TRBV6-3	TGTGCCAGCAGTTACCTGACAGGGTCGCAAGAGACCCAGTACTTC	CASSYLTGSQETQYF
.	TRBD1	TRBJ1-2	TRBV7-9	TGTGCCAACAGCTCCAGACAGGGGGAGCCCTACTATGGCTACACCTTC	CANSSRQGEPYYGYTF
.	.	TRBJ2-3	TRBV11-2	TGTGCCAGCAGCTTAAGGATGCGGCTAGGCACAGATACGCAGTATTTT	CASSLRMRLGTDTQYF
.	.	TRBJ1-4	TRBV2	TGTGCCAGCAGTGAGAGAGGAATTTCCCTACCGTTTTTT	CASSERGISLPFF
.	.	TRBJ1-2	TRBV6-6	TGTGCCAGCAGTTACGAATCCTTCTATGGCTACACCTTC	CASSYESFYGYTF
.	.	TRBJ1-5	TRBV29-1	TGCAGCGTCAGGGGAAGCAATCAGCCCCAGCATTTT	CSVRGSNQPQHF
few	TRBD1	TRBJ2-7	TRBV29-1	TGCAGCGTCGTACAGGGGGGACTCTCCTACGAGCAGTACTTC	CSVVQGGLSYEQYF
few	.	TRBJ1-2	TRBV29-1	TGCAGCGTTGTGCCTGGGGACGTTAGTGGCTACACCTTC	CSVVPGDVSGYTF